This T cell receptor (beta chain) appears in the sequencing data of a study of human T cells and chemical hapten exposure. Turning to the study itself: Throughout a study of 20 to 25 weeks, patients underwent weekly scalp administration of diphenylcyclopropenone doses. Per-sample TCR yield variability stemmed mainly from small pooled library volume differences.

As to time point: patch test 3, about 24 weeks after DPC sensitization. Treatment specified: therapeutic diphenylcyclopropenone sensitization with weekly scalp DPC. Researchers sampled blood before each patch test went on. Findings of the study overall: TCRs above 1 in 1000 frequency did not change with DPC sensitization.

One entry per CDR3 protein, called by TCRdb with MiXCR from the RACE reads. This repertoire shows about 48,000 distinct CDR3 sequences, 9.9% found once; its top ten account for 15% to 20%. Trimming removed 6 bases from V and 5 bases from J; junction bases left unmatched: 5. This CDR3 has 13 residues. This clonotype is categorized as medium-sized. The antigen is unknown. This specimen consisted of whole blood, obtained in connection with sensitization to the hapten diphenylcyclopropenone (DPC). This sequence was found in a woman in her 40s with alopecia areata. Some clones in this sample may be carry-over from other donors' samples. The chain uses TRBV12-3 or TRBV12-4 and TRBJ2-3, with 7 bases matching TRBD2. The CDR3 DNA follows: TGTGCCAGCAGACCCGGGACTATAGATACGCAGTATTTT. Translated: CASRPGTIDTQYF.